What follows is one T cell receptor (beta chain) and its context. Its antigen is currently unknown. The data were taken from a study of radiotherapy plus CTLA-4 blockade in lung cancer. Across the study: Disease control was present in 30% to 35% of patients, and objective responses in less than 20%. Study findings and constraints: Some TCR clones had been derived from tumors. These clones expanded in peripheral blood after radiotherapy plus ipilimumab.

Profiling relied on immunoSEQ multiplex PCR, and the TCRdb table lists in-frame clones only, not all of them. The sample lists around 40,000 clones, approximately 86% occurring once. V was clipped by 1 base and J by 7 bases, with 15 bases between them. The germline gives CDR1 SEHNR, CDR2 FQNEAQ (reference sequence). This CDR3 has 15 amino acids. The material was peripheral blood, obtained from a patient treated with radiotherapy plus ipilimumab. The V call is TRBV7-9, the J call TRBJ2-3, with D perhaps TRBD2 (5 bases). This clonotype was obtained from a human donor with non-small cell lung cancer whose response to radiotherapy plus ipilimumab could not be evaluated. The CDR3 DNA follows: TGTGCCAGCAGCTTAGTAAGCCTAGCCGAGAATACGCAGTATTTT. This gives the protein CASSLVSLAENTQYF.